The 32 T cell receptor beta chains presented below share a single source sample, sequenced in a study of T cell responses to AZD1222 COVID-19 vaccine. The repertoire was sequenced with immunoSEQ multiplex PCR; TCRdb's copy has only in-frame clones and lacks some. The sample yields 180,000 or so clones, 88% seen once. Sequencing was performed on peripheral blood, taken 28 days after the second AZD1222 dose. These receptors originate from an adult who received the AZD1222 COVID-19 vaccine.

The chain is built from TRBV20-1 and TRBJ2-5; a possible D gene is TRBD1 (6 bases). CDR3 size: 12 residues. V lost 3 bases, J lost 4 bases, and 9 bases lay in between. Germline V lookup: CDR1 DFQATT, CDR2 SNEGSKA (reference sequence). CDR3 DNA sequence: TGCAGTGCTAGTCACAGGGCAGAGACCCAGTACTTC. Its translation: CSASHRAETQYF.

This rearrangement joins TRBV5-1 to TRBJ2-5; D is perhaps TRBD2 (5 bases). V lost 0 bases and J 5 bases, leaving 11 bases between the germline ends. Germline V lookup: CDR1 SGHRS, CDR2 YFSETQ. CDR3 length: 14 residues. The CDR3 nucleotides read TGCGCCAGCAGCTTGGCGGGATTCGGCGAGACCCAGTACTTC. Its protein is CASSLAGFGETQYF.

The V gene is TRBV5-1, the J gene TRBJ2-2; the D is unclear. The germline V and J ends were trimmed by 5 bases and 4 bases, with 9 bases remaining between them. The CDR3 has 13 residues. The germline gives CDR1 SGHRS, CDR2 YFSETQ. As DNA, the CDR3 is TGCGCCAGCAGTATTACAGTCACCGGGGAGCTGTTTTTT. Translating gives CASSITVTGELFF.

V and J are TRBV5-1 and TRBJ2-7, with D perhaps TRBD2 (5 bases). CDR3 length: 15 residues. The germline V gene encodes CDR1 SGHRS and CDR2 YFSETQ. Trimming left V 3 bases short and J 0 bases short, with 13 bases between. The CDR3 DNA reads TGCGCCAGCAGCTCCAGGACGGGGAACTCCTACGAGCAGTACTTC. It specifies CASSSRTGNSYEQYF.

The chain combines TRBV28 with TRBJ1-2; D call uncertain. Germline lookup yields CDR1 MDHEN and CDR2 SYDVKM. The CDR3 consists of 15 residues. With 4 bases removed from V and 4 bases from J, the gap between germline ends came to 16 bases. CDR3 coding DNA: TGTGCCAGCAGTTCCGGGCTCCTGGTAGGCTATGGCTACACCTTC. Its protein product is CASSSGLLVGYGYTF.

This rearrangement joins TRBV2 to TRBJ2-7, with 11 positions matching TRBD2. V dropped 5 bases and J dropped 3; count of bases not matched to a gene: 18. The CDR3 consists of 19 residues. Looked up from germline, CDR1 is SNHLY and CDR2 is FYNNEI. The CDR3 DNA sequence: TGTGCCAGCAGTCCCGGGACGGGTTTTAGCGGGAGGGCCAGCTACGAGCAGTACTTC. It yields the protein CASSPGTGFSGRASYEQYF.

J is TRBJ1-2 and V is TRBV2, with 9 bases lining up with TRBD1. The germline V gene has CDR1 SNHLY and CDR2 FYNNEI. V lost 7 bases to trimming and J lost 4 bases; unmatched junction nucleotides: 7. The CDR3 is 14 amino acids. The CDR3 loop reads CASIGQGKAYGYTF. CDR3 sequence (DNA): TGTGCCAGCATAGGACAGGGGAAAGCCTATGGCTACACCTTC.

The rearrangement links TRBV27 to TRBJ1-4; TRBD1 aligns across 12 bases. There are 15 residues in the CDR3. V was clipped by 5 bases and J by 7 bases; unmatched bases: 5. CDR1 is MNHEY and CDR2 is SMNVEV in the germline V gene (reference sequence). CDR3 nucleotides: TGTGCCAGCAGTCCGGGACAGGGGGCGAGTGAAAAACTGTTTTTT. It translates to CASSPGQGASEKLFF.

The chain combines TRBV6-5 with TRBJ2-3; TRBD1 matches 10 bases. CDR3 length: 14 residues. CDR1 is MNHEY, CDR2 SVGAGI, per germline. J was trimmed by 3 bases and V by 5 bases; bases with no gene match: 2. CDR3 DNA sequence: TGTGCCAGCAGTCCGGGACAGGGGACAGATACGCAGTATTTT. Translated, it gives CASSPGQGTDTQYF.

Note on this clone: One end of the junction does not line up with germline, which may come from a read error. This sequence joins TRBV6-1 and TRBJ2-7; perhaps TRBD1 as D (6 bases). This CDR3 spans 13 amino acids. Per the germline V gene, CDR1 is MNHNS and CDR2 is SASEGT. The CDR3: CVSSATGPYEQYF. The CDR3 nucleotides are TGTGTCAGCTCGGCGACAGGCCCCTACGAGCAGTACTTC.

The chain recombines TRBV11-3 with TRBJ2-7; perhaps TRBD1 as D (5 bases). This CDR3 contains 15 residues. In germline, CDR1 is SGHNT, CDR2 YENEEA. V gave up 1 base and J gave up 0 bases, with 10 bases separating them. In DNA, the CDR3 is TGTGCCAGCAGCTTAGGGGGCCTGAGCTCCTACGAGCAGTACTTC. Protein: CASSLGGLSSYEQYF. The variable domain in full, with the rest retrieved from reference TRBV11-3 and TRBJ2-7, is EAGVVQSPRYKIIEKKQPVAFWCNPISGHNTLYWYLQNLGQGPELLIRYENEEAVDDSQLPKDRFSAERLKGVDSTLKIQPAELGDSAVYLCASSLGGLSSYEQYFGPGTRLTVT.

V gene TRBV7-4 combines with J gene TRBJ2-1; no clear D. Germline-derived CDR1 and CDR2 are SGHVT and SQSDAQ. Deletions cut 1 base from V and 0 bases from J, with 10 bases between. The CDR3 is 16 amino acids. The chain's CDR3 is CASSLGWRSSYNEQFF. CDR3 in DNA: TGTGCCAGCAGCTTAGGTTGGCGGAGCTCCTACAATGAGCAGTTCTTC. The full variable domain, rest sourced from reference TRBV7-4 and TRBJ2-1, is GAGVSQSPRYKVAKRGRDVALRCDSISGHVTLYWYRQTLGQGSEVLTYSQSDAQRDKSGRPSGRFSAERPERSVSTLKIQRTEQGDSAVYLCASSLGWRSSYNEQFFGPGTRLTVL.

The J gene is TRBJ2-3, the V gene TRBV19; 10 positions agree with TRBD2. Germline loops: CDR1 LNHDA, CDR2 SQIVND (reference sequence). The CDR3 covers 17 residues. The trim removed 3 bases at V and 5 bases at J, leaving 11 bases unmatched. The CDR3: CASSISGVAGGRDTQYF. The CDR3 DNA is TGTGCCAGTAGTATCTCCGGGGTAGCGGGAGGTAGAGATACGCAGTATTTT.

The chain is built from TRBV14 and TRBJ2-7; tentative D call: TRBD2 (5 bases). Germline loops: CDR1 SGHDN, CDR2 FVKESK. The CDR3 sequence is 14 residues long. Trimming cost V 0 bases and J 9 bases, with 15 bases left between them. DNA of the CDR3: TGTGCCAGCAGCCAAGATCCTAGCTCCGCGCGGCAGTACTTC. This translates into CASSQDPSSARQYF.

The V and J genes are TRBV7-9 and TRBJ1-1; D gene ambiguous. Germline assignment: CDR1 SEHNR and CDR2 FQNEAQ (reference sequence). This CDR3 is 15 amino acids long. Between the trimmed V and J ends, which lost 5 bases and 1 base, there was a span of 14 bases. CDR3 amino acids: CASSRVAEGNTEAFF. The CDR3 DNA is TGTGCCAGCAGCCGGGTCGCGGAGGGGAACACTGAAGCTTTCTTT.

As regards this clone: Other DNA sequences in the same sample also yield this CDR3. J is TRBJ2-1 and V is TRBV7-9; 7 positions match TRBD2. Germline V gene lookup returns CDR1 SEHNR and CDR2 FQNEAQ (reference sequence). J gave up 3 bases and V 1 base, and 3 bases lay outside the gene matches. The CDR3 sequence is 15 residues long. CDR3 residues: CASSLDGGSYNEQFF. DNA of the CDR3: TGTGCCAGCAGCTTAGACGGCGGGAGCTACAATGAGCAGTTCTTC.

Here the CDR3 DNA reads TGTGCCAGCAGCTTAGAAGTCAGGTACGAGCAGTACTTC. The encoded protein is CASSLEVRYEQYF. This chain joins TRBV7-2 and TRBJ2-7; D is uncertain. This CDR3 has 13 residues. Trimming pared 1 base from V and 4 bases from J, leaving 8 bases between. CDR1 is SGHTA, CDR2 FQGNSA, per germline.

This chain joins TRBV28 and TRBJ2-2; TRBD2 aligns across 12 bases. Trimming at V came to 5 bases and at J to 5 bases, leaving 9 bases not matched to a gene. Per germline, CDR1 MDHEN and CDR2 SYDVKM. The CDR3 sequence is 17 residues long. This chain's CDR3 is CASSKRLAGVGTGELFF. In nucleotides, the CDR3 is TGTGCCAGCAGTAAAAGACTAGCGGGAGTTGGGACCGGGGAGCTGTTTTTT.

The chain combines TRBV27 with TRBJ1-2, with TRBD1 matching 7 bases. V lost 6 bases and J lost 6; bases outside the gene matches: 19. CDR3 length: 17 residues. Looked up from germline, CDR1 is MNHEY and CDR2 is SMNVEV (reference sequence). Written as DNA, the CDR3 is TGTGCCAGCAGGGAGCTTGGGGAGGGGGCGGTTGTTGATGGCTACACCTTC. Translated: CASRELGEGAVVDGYTF.

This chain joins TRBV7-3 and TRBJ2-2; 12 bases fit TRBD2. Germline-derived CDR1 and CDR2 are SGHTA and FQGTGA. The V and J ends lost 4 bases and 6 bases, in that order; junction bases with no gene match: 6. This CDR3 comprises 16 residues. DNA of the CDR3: TGTGCCAGCAGCTCGGGACTAGCGGGTATCGCCGGGGAGCTGTTTTTT. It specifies CASSSGLAGIAGELFF.

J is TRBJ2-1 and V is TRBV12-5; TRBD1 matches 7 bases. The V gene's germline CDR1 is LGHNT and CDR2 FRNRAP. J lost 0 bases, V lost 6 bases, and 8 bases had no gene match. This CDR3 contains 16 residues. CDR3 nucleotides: TGTGCTAGTGGACCTTCCGGGACAGTCTCCTACAATGAGCAGTTCTTC. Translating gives CASGPSGTVSYNEQFF.

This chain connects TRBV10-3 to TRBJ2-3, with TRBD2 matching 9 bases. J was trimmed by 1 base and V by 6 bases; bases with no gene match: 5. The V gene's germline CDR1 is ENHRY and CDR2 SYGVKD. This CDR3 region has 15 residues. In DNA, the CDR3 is TGTGCCATCAGGAGACTAGCGGAACGCACAGATACGCAGTATTTT. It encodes CAIRRLAERTDTQYF.

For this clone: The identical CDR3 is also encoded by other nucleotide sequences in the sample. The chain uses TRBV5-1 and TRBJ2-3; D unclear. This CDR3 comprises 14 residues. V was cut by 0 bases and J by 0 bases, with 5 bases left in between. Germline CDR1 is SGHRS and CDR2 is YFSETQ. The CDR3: CASSLGSSTDTQYF. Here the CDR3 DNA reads TGCGCCAGCAGCTTGGGTTCTAGCACAGATACGCAGTATTTT.

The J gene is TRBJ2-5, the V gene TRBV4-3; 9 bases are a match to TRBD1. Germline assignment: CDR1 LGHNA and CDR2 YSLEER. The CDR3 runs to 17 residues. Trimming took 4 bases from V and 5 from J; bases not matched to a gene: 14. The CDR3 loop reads CASSRRLQGAGRETQYF. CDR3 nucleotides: TGCGCCAGCAGCCGGAGGCTACAGGGGGCAGGACGGGAGACCCAGTACTTC.

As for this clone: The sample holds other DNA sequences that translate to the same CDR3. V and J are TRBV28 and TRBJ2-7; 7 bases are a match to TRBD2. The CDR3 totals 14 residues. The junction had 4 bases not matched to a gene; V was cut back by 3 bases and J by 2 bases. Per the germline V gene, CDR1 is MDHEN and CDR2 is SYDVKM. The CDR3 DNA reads TGTGCCAGCAGTTTGGGGGGGAGGGCCTACGAGCAGTACTTC. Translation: CASSLGGRAYEQYF.

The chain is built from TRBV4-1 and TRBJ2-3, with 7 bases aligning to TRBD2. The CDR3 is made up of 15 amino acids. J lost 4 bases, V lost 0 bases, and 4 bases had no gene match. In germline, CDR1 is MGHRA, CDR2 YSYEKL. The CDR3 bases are TGCGCCAGCAGCCAAGAAGGCGGGAGATCAGATACGCAGTATTTT. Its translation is CASSQEGGRSDTQYF.

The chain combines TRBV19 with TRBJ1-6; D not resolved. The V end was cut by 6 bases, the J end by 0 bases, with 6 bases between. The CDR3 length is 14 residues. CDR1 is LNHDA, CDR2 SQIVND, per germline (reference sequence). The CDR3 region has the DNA TGTGCCAGTAGAGAGAGCTCCTATAATTCACCCCTCCACTTT. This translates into CASRESSYNSPLHF. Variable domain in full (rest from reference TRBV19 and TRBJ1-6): DGGITQSPKYLFRKEGQNVTLSCEQNLNHDAMYWYRQDPGQGLRLIYYSQIVNDFQKGDIAEGYSVSREKKESFPLTVTSAQKNPTAFYLCASRESSYNSPLHFGNGTRLTVT.

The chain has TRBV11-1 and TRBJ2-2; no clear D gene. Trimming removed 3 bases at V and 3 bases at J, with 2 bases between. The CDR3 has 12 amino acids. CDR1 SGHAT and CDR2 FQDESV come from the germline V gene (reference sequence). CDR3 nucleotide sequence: TGTGCCAGCAGCTTGGACACCGGGGAGCTGTTTTTT. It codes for CASSLDTGELFF. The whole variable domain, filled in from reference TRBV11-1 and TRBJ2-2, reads EAEVAQSPRYKITEKSQAVAFWCDPISGHATLYWYRQILGQGPELLVQFQDESVVDDSQLPKDRFSAERLKGVDSTLKIQPAELGDSAMYLCASSLDTGELFFGEGSRLTVL.

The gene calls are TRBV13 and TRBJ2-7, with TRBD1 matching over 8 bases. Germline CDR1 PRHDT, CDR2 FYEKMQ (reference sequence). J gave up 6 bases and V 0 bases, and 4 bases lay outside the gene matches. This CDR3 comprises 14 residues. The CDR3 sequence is CASSLGRGRVEQYF. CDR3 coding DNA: TGTGCCAGCAGCTTAGGCAGGGGGCGGGTCGAGCAGTACTTC.

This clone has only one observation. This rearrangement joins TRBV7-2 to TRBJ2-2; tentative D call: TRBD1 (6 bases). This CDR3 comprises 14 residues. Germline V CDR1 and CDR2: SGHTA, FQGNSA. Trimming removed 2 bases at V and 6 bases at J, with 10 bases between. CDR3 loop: CASSLLKGAGELFF. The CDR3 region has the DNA TGTGCCAGCAGCTTATTGAAGGGGGCCGGGGAGCTGTTTTTT.

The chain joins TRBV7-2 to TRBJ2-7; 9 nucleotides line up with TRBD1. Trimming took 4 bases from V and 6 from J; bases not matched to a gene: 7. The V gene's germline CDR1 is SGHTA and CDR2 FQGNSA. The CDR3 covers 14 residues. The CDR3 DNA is TGTGCCAGCAGCTCCGGGACAGGGTCACGCGAGCAGTACTTC. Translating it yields CASSSGTGSREQYF.

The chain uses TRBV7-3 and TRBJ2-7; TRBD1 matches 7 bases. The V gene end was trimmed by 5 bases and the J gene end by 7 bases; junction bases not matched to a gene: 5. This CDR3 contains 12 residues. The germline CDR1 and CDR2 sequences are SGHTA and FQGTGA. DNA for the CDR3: TGTGCCAGCAGCCCCCAGACAGGGGAGCAGTACTTC. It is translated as CASSPQTGEQYF.